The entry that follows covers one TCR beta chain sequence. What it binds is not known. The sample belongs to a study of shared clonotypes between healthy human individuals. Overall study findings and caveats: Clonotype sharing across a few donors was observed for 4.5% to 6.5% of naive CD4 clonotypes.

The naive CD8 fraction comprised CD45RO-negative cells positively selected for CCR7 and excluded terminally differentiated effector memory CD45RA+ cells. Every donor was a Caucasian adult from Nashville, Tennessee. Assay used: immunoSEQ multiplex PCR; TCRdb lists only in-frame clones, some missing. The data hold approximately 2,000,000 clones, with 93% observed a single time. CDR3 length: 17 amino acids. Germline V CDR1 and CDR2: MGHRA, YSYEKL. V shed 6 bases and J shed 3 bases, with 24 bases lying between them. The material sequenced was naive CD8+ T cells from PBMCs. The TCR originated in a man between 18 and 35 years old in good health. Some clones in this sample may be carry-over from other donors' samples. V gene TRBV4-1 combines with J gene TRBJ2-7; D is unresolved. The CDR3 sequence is CASSLGPASPPLYEQYF. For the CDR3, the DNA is TGCGCCAGCAGTCTAGGCCCAGCATCTCCTCCACTCTACGAGCAGTACTTC.